This TCR beta chain was captured by sequencing in a study of Graves' ophthalmopathy and Graves' hyperthyroidism. Where ophthalmopathy was present, donors had moderate-to-severe activity, CAS ≥3, NOSPECS ≥4 and duration under 3 months. Germline V gene sequence: CDR1 DFQATT, CDR2 SNEGSKA (reference sequence). V trimming: 6 bases; J trimming: 5 bases; junction bases outside the gene matches: 2. This CDR3 comprises 13 residues. Many counts were recorded for this clonotype. As the template, RNA transcripts were used to amplify TCR beta CDR3 regions. The first round was an RT-PCR with HTBI primers, and the second round was a multiplex PCR. MiXCR, run by TCRdb on the multiplex PCR reads, gives a single entry per CDR3 protein. Counted here are under 350,000 distinct CDR3 sequences, under 20% occurring once; the ten biggest clones make up more than 9%.

Sequencing was done on a sample of peripheral blood. The source of this sequence is an adult man with Graves' ophthalmopathy. This chain links TRBV20-1 with TRBJ2-2; 11 positions match TRBD1. The CDR3 region is CSAWDRGTGELFF. CDR3 bases: TGCAGTGCGTGGGACAGGGGGACCGGGGAGCTGTTTTTT.